The sequence of this TCR beta chain was determined in a study of Graves' ophthalmopathy and Graves' hyperthyroidism. Beta-chain TCR CDR3 regions were amplified from RNA transcripts. HTBI primers served in a first-round RT-PCR, which a second-round multiplex PCR followed. TCRdb re-derived calls from the multiplex PCR reads in MiXCR, one entry per CDR3 protein. The data contain 560,000 or so distinct CDR3 sequences, about 40% of them seen just once; the ten biggest clones take up roughly 4%. Study findings and constraints: The model predicted progression of ophthalmopathy with a sensitivity of just over 70%, and its specificity was 72% to 80%.

Aged 18 to 65, hyperthyroidism patients had new diagnoses of under 2 months' duration. Other autoimmune diseases, uncontrolled infections, pregnancy and lactation each led to patient exclusion. The authors diagnosed from clinical symptoms, serum thyroxine, TRAb, thyroid ultrasound and orbital computed tomography. Concerning this clonotype itself: Its cognate antigen is unknown.

The sample taken for sequencing was peripheral blood or thyroid tissue (not recorded which). The receptor comes from an adult man with Graves' hyperthyroidism.

The CDR3 sequence is CASSRQVLAGFIEQYF. The CDR3 nucleotides read TGTGCCAGCAGTCGCCAGGTTCTAGCGGGATTTATCGAGCAGTACTTC. The chain links TRBV12-3 or TRBV12-4 to TRBJ2-7; 9 positions match TRBD2. Trimming at V came to 5 bases and at J to 6 bases, leaving 14 bases not matched to a gene. CDR3 size: 16 residues.